Sequencing of this T cell receptor (beta chain) was carried out in a study of OX40 agonist ivuxolimab in advanced cancers. Study summary: Patients took ivuxolimab, an agonistic anti-OX40 (CD134) antibody. All patients had ivuxolimab intravenously every 2 weeks at 0.01 to 10 mg/kg. Each dose-escalation patient presented with hepatocellular carcinoma, melanoma, renal cell or head and neck cancer.

Study-wide findings and caveats: CD4+ T cells averaged fewer expanded clones than CD8+ T cells.

Germline V gives CDR1 MNHEY, CDR2 SMNVEV (reference sequence). This CDR3 has 13 amino acids. The ends lost 5 bases at V and 13 bases at J; junction bases unmatched: 12. To note about this clone: The antigen remains undetermined.

TCRdb's copy holds only in-frame clones and misses some; the assay was immunoSEQ multiplex PCR. The sample lists around 140,000 clones; roughly 91% were seen once. V usage is TRBV27 and J usage is TRBJ1-2; TRBD1 agrees at 8 bases. This receptor was taken from an adult with an advanced solid tumor such as melanoma, head and neck, liver or kidney cancer. The sample here was CD4+ or CD8+ T cells sorted from blood, taken in a trial of the OX40 agonist ivuxolimab. This CDR3 reads CASSQIGTGLSTF. The CDR3 coding sequence is TGTGCCAGCAGTCAAATCGGGACAGGATTATCCACCTTC.